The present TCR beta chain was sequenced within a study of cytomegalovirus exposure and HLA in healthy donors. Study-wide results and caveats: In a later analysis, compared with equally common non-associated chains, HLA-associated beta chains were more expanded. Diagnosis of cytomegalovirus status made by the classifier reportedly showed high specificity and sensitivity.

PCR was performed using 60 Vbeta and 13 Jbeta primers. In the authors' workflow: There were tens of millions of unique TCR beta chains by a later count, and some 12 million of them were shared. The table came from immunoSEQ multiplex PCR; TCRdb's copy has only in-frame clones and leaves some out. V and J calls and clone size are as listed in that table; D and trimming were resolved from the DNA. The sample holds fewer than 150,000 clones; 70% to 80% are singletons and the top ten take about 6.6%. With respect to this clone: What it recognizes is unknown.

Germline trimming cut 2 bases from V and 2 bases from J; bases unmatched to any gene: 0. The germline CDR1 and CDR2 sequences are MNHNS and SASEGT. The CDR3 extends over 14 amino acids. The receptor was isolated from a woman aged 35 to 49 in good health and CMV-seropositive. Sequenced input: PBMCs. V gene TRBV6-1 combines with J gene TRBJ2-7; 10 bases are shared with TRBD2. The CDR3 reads CASSELAGAYEQYF. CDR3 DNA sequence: TGTGCCAGCAGTGAACTAGCGGGGGCCTACGAGCAGTACTTC.